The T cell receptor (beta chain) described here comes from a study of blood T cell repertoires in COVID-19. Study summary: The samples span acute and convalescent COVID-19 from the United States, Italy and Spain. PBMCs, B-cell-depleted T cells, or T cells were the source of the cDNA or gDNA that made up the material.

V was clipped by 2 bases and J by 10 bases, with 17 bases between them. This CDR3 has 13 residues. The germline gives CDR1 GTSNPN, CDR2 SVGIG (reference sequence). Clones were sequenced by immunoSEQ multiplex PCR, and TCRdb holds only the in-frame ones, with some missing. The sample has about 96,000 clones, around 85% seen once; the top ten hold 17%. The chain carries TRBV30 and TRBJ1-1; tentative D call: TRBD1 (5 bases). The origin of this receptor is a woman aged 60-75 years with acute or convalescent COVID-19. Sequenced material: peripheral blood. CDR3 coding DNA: TGTGCCTGGAGTCCCGACTGGGAAAGGGGAGCTTTCTTT. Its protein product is CAWSPDWERGAFF.